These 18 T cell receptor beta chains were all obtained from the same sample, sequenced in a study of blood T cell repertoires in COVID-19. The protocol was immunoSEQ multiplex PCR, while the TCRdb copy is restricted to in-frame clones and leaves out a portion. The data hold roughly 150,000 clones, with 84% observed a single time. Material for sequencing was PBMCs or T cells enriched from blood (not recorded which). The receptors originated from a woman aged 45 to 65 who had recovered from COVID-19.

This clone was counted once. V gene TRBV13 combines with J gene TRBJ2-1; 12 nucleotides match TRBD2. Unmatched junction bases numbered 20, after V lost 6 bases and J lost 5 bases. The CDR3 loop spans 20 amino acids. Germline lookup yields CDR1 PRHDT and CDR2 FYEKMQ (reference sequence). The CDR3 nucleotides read TGTGCCAGCAGTTGGTTCAAGACTAGCGGGAGCGGTGAGGACGACAATGAGCAGTTCTTC. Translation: CASSWFKTSGSGEDDNEQFF.

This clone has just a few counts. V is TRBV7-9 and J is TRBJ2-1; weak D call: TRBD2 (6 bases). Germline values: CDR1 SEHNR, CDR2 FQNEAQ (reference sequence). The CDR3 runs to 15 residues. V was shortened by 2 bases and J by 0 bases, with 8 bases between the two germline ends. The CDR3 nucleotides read TGTGCCAGCAGCTTAACCGGGAGCTCCTACAATGAGCAGTTCTTC. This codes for CASSLTGSSYNEQFF.

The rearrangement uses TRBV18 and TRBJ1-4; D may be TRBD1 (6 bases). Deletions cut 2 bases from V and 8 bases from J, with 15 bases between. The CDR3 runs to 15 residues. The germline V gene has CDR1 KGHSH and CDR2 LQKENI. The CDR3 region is CASSPEYWGGEKLFF. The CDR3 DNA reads TGTGCCAGCTCACCAGAGTATTGGGGGGGCGAAAAACTGTTTTTT. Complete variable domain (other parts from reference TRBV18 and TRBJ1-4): NAGVMQNPRHLVRRRGQEARLRCSPMKGHSHVYWYRQLPEEGLKFMVYLQKENIIDESGMPKERFSAEFPKEGPSILRIQQVVRGDSAAYFCASSPEYWGGEKLFFGSGTQLSVL.

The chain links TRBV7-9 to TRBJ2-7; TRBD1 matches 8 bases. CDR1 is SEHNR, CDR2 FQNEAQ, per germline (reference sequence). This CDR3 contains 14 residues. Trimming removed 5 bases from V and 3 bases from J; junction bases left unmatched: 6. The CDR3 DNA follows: TGTGCCAGCAGCAGGACAGGGACCGACTACGAGCAGTACTTC. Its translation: CASSRTGTDYEQYF.

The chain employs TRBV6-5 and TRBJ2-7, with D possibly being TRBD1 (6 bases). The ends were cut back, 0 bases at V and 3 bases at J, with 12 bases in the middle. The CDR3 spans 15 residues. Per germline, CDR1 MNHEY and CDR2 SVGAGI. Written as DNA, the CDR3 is TGTGCCAGCAGTTACTCGTTCCAGGGGATCTACGAGCAGTACTTC. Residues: CASSYSFQGIYEQYF.

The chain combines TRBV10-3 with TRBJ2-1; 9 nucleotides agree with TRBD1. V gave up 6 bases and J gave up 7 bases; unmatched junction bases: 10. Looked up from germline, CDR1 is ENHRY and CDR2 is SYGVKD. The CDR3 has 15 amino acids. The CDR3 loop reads CAIRLRDREANEQFF. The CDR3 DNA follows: TGTGCCATCAGGCTCCGGGACAGGGAGGCGAATGAGCAGTTCTTC.

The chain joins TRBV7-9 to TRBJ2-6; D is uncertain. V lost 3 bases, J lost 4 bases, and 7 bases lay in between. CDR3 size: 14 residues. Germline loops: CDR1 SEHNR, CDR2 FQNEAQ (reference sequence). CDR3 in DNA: TGTGCCAGCAGCTTGTATACAGGGGCCAACGTCCTGACTTTC. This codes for CASSLYTGANVLTF.

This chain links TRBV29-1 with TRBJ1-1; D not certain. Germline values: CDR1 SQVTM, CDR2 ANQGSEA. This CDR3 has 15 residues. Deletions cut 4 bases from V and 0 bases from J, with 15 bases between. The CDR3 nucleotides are TGCAGCGTTGTAGTGGGCCCAACTCTGAACACTGAAGCTTTCTTT. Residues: CSVVVGPTLNTEAFF.

CDR3 in amino acids: CASSYSGLAGSYEQYF. CDR3 nucleotide sequence: TGTGCCAGCAGTTACTCAGGGCTAGCGGGAAGCTACGAGCAGTACTTC. The chain combines TRBV6-6 with TRBJ2-7; TRBD2 agrees at 9 bases. This CDR3 has 16 amino acids. V was clipped by 0 bases and J by 3 bases; unmatched bases: 6. Germline V gene lookup returns CDR1 MNHNY and CDR2 SVGAGI (reference sequence).

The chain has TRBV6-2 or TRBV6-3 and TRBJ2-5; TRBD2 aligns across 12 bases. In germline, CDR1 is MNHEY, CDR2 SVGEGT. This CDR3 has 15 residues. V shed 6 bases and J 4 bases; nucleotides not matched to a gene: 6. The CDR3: CASSRATSGGETQYF. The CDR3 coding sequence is TGTGCCAGCAGCCGCGCGACTAGCGGGGGAGAGACCCAGTACTTC.

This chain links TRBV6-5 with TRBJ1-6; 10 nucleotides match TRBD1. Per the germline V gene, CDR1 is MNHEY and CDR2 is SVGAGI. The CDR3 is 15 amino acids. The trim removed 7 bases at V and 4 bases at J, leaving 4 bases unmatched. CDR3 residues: CASNPDRGYNSPLHF. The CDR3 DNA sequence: TGTGCCAGCAACCCGGACAGGGGGTATAATTCACCCCTCCACTTT.

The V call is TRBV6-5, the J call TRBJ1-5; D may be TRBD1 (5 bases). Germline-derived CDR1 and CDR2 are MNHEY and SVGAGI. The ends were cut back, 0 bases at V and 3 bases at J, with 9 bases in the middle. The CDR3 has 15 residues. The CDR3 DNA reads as TGTGCCAGCAGTTACTCCAGGGCCGACAATCAGCCCCAGCATTTT. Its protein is CASSYSRADNQPQHF.

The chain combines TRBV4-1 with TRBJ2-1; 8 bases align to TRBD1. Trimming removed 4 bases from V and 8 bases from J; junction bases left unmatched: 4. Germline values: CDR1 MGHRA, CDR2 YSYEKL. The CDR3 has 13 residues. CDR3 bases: TGCGCCAGCAGCCCGTCAGGGGGCTATGAGCAGTTCTTC. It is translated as CASSPSGGYEQFF.

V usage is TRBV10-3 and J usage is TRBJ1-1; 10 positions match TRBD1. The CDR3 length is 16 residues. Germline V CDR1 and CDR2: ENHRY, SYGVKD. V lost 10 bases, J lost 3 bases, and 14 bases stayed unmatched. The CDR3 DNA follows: TGTGCCACCATCCGGGACAGGGGAAGGGAGGACACTGAAGCTTTCTTT. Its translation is CATIRDRGREDTEAFF.

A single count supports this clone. The CDR3: CASSYARDGYGYTF. The CDR3, as DNA: TGTGCCAGCAGCTACGCTAGAGACGGATACGGCTACACCTTC. The J gene is TRBJ1-2, the V gene TRBV7-9, with D uncertain. Trimming took 4 bases from V and 8 from J, leaving 17 bases between them. Germline V CDR1 and CDR2: SEHNR, FQNEAQ (reference sequence). This CDR3 is 14 amino acids long.

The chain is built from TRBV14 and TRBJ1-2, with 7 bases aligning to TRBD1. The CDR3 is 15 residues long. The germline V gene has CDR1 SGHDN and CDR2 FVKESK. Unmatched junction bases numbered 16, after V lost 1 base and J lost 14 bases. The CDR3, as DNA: TGTGCCAGCAGCCAAGGCCCACAGGGGACGGTGGTTAATACCTTC. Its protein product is CASSQGPQGTVVNTF. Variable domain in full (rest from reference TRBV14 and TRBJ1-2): EAGVTQFPSHSVIEKGQTVTLRCDPISGHDNLYWYRRVMGKEIKFLLHFVKESKQDESGMPNNRFLAERTGGTYSTLKVQPAELEDSGVYFCASSQGPQGTVVNTFGSGTRLTVV.

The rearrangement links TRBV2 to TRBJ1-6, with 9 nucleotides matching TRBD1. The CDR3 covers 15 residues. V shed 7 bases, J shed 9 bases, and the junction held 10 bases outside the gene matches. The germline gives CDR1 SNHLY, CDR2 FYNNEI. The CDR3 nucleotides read TGTGCCAGCATTTTGCTCACAGGGGGCCGTTCACCCCTCCACTTT. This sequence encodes CASILLTGGRSPLHF.

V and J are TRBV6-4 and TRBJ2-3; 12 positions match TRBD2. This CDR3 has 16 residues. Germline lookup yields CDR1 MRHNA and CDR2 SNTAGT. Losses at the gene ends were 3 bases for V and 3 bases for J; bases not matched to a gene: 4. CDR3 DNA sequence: TGTGCCAGCAGTGAGACTAGCGGGAGTAGGACAGATACGCAGTATTTT. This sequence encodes CASSETSGSRTDTQYF.